One sample yielded the 31 T cell receptor beta chains listed below, sequenced in a study of T cells in Graves' hyperthyroidism and ophthalmopathy. From RNA transcripts, TCR beta CDR3 regions were amplified. First-round RT-PCR with HTBI primers amplified the TCR CDR3 region. TCRdb processed the multiplex PCR reads anew with MiXCR; each CDR3 protein has one entry. The sample contains fewer than 250,000 distinct CDR3 sequences, about 15% of which appear only once. The sequenced sample was blood. The receptor source for this set is a woman aged 18-29 years with Graves' ophthalmopathy.

The sample holds a few counts of this clonotype. The genes are TRBV18 and TRBJ2-5; possibly TRBD1 for D (5 bases). V was clipped by 3 bases and J by 4 bases, with 12 bases between them. This CDR3 is built from 14 residues. CDR1 and CDR2 (germline): KGHSH, LQKENI. CDR3 region: CASSPVRVGETQYF. Written as DNA, the CDR3 is TGTGCCAGCTCACCGGTCAGGGTGGGAGAGACCCAGTACTTC.

In its sample, this clonotype was seen many times. This rearrangement joins TRBV30 to TRBJ1-4; perhaps TRBD1 as D (6 bases). The germline gives CDR1 GTSNPN, CDR2 SVGIG (reference sequence). V lost 3 bases and J lost 5, with 10 bases in between. There are 13 residues in the CDR3. The CDR3 loop is CAWRMTGNEKLFF. The CDR3, as DNA: TGTGCCTGGAGGATGACAGGAAATGAAAAACTGTTTTTT.

This clonotype was picked up many times. The J gene is TRBJ2-5, the V gene TRBV27, with TRBD2 matching 8 bases. CDR1 and CDR2 from the germline V gene are MNHEY and SMNVEV (reference sequence). This CDR3 spans 14 amino acids. With V trimmed by 4 bases and J by 5 bases, 6 bases remained unmatched. This CDR3 is CASSSPAGGETQYF. CDR3 in DNA: TGTGCCAGCAGTTCCCCGGCGGGGGGCGAGACCCAGTACTTC.

This clonotype was counted at least ten times. V gene TRBV7-2 combines with J gene TRBJ2-2, with 9 bases aligning to TRBD2. Unmatched junction bases numbered 2, after V lost 1 base and J lost 2 bases. Germline CDR1 is SGHTA and CDR2 is FQGNSA. This CDR3 region has 16 residues. The CDR3, as DNA: TGTGCCAGCAGCTTAGGGCTAGCGGGAAACACCGGGGAGCTGTTTTTT. This encodes CASSLGLAGNTGELFF.

This clonotype was found many times. This sequence joins TRBV7-8 and TRBJ2-1; D gene unclear. V lost 5 bases to trimming and J lost 4 bases, with 9 bases between them. Germline values: CDR1 SGHVS, CDR2 FQNEAQ. The CDR3 sequence is 13 residues long. The CDR3, as DNA: TGTGCCAGCAGCCCGGTCCCTTACAATGAGCAGTTCTTC. Translating gives CASSPVPYNEQFF.

The chain recombines TRBV11-2 with TRBJ2-5; TRBD2 aligns across 11 bases. CDR1 and CDR2 from the germline V gene are SGHAT and FQNNGV. V gave up 5 bases and J gave up 1 base; unmatched junction bases: 15. CDR3 size: 19 residues. The DNA of the CDR3 is TGTGCCAGCAGCGGGACCGGGACTAGCGGATGGGGGCTCCAAGAGACCCAGTACTTC. Its translation: CASSGTGTSGWGLQETQYF.

Turning to this clonotype: A much bigger clone sits one base away, suggesting this may be a read error. The J gene is TRBJ2-5, the V gene TRBV3-1; 7 nucleotides match TRBD2. The V and J ends lost 1 base and 9 bases, in that order; junction bases with no gene match: 5. The CDR3 consists of 13 residues. Germline CDR1 LGHDT, CDR2 YNNKEL (reference sequence). CDR3 amino acids: CASSQGRGEAQYF. The DNA for the CDR3 is TGTGCCAGCAGCCAAGGACGGGGGGAGGCCCAGTACTTC.

A remark on this clonotype: One base away lies a much larger clone, so this may be a sequencing read error. This chain's CDR3 is CVSSPAYGELFF. The CDR3 DNA is TGTGTCAGCAGCCCGGCGTACGGGGAGCTGTTTTTT. This chain uses TRBV7-9 with TRBJ2-2; D gene uncertain. The CDR3 runs 12 residues. Germline V gene data show CDR1 as SEHNR and CDR2 as FQNEAQ (reference sequence).

The chain employs TRBV6-1 and TRBJ2-6; 7 bases are a match to TRBD1. Germline V lookup: CDR1 MNHNS, CDR2 SASEGT. The CDR3 totals 18 residues. V was clipped by 5 bases and J by 3 bases; unmatched bases: 13. CDR3 in DNA: TGTGCCAGCAGTTCGCGGATTGTGGGGACAGATGGGGCCAACGTCCTGACTTTC. This gives the protein CASSSRIVGTDGANVLTF.

Ten or more counts support this clonotype. The J gene is TRBJ2-1, the V gene TRBV5-1; 15 bases line up with TRBD2. CDR3 size: 16 residues. Germline trimming cut 0 bases from V and 7 bases from J; bases unmatched to any gene: 2. Germline CDR1 SGHRS, CDR2 YFSETQ. CDR3 bases: TGCGCCAGCAGCTTGGGAGGACTAGCGGGAGGGAATGAGCAGTTCTTC. It translates to CASSLGGLAGGNEQFF.

This clonotype showed up many times. This rearrangement joins TRBV2 to TRBJ2-1, with 12 bases lining up with TRBD2. This CDR3 is 16 amino acids long. The germline V gene encodes CDR1 SNHLY and CDR2 FYNNEI. V dropped 3 bases and J dropped 8; count of bases not matched to a gene: 8. CDR3: CASSESLAGGLDEQFF. The CDR3 DNA reads as TGTGCCAGCAGTGAGAGCCTAGCGGGAGGGCTCGATGAGCAGTTCTTC.

This clonotype showed up many times. J is TRBJ2-5 and V is TRBV6-1; 11 bases are a match to TRBD1. V gave up 6 bases and J gave up 5 bases; unmatched junction bases: 5. CDR1 MNHNS and CDR2 SASEGT come from the germline V gene. CDR3 length equals 14 residues. The CDR3, as DNA: TGTGCCAGCAGAAGGACAGGGGGCTGGGAGACCCAGTACTTC. Translating it yields CASRRTGGWETQYF.

This clonotype occurred many times. The chain uses TRBV19 and TRBJ1-5; D is ambiguous. The CDR3 has 17 residues. The germline V and J ends were trimmed by 0 bases and 0 bases, with 12 bases remaining between them. The germline gives CDR1 LNHDA, CDR2 SQIVND (reference sequence). As DNA, the CDR3 is TGTGCCAGTAGTATAGATCGACCCAACAGTAGCAATCAGCCCCAGCATTTT. This encodes CASSIDRPNSSNQPQHF.

There are many counts of this clonotype. The chain couples TRBV2 to TRBJ2-6, with D unresolved. The germline V gene has CDR1 SNHLY and CDR2 FYNNEI. The CDR3 extends over 18 amino acids. With 6 bases removed from V and 0 bases from J, the gap between germline ends came to 18 bases. The CDR3: CASSLKSAETSGANVLTF. The DNA for the CDR3 is TGTGCCAGCAGCCTCAAGTCAGCAGAGACCTCTGGGGCCAACGTCCTGACTTTC.

As concerns this clonotype: This may arise from a read error, as a much more abundant clone is one base away. The CDR3 does not close with the conserved phenylalanine or tryptophan, likely indicating a read error. The chain recombines TRBV3-1 with TRBJ2-1, with TRBD2 identical over 10 bases. The V gene end was trimmed by 2 bases and the J gene end by 0 bases; junction bases not matched to a gene: 7. The CDR3 is made up of 18 amino acids. The germline CDR1 and CDR2 sequences are LGHDT and YNNKEL (reference sequence). The CDR3 sequence: CASSQHRSGGSSYNEQFL. CDR3 DNA sequence: TGTGCCAGCAGCCAACATCGTAGCGGGGGGAGCTCCTACAATGAGCAGTTCCTC.

This clonotype showed up many times. The chain uses TRBV5-5 and TRBJ2-2; TRBD1 might be the D (6 bases). The CDR3 is 15 amino acids. The ends were cut back, 1 base at V and 4 bases at J, with 11 bases in the middle. The germline V gene has CDR1 SGHKS and CDR2 YYEKEE (reference sequence). As DNA, the CDR3 is TGTGCCAGCAGCTTGTCGGCAGGGGTCACCGGGGAGCTGTTTTTT. Its protein product is CASSLSAGVTGELFF.

This clonotype was observed a single time. Here the CDR3 reads CASSEEARSGANVLTF. In DNA form, the CDR3 reads TGTGCCAGCAGTGAAGAGGCCCGCTCTGGGGCCAACGTCCTGACTTTC. The chain recombines TRBV2 with TRBJ2-6, with D uncertain. Trimming took off 1 base at V and 0 bases at J, with 7 bases between the two ends. This CDR3 has 16 amino acids. Germline V gene data show CDR1 as SNHLY and CDR2 as FYNNEI.

This clonotype was counted at least ten times. This chain connects TRBV6-1 to TRBJ2-1, with 8 bases matching TRBD1. V was clipped by 8 bases and J by 3 bases; unmatched bases: 9. The germline V gene encodes CDR1 MNHNS and CDR2 SASEGT. The CDR3 sequence is 15 residues long. In nucleotides, the CDR3 is TGTGCCAGCTGTACCGGGACAGGCGACTACAATGAGCAGTTCTTC. Amino acid sequence: CASCTGTGDYNEQFF.

This clonotype occurred many times. This chain uses TRBV16 with TRBJ1-6; 9 bases align to TRBD1. The CDR3 covers 17 residues. Germline V gene sequence: CDR1 KGHSY, CDR2 FQNENV. The trim removed 2 bases at V and 4 bases at J, leaving 6 bases unmatched. CDR3 amino acids: CASSQPVTGGYNSPLHF. The CDR3 DNA sequence: TGTGCCAGCAGCCAACCCGTGACAGGGGGGTATAATTCACCCCTCCACTTT.

The table lists this clonotype with many counts. V and J are TRBV4-2 and TRBJ2-4, with D possibly TRBD2 on 5 matching bases. The length of the CDR3 is 14 residues. V lost 0 bases, J lost 7 bases, and 10 bases lay in between. Germline loops: CDR1 LGHNA, CDR2 YNFKEQ. The DNA of the CDR3 is TGTGCCAGCAGCCAAGAAACAGCGGATAACATTCAGTACTTC. This encodes CASSQETADNIQYF.

This clonotype has at least ten counts. The gene calls are TRBV25-1 and TRBJ2-1, with 11 bases lining up with TRBD2. V shed 3 bases, J shed 5 bases, and the junction held 6 bases outside the gene matches. This CDR3 region has 16 residues. Germline V gene lookup returns CDR1 MGHDK and CDR2 SYGVNS. This CDR3 is CASSDAVSGGDNEQFF. In nucleotides, the CDR3 is TGTGCCAGCAGTGACGCTGTTAGCGGGGGGGACAATGAGCAGTTCTTC.

This clonotype was picked up many times. CDR3 sequence: CASSPWTSGSYNEQFF. The CDR3 region has the DNA TGTGCCAGCAGTCCTTGGACTAGCGGCTCCTACAATGAGCAGTTCTTC. The V gene is TRBV27, the J gene TRBJ2-1; 10 positions match TRBD2. Germline V gene sequence: CDR1 MNHEY, CDR2 SMNVEV (reference sequence). V trimming: 5 bases; J trimming: 0 bases; junction bases outside the gene matches: 4. This CDR3 has 16 amino acids.

This clonotype was counted at least ten times. This chain links TRBV10-3 with TRBJ2-7; a weak D match, TRBD2 (5 bases). CDR1 and CDR2 (germline): ENHRY, SYGVKD. With 6 bases removed from V and 4 bases from J, the gap between germline ends came to 10 bases. The CDR3 runs 12 residues. The DNA for the CDR3 is TGTGCCATCAGCGAGGACTTATACGAGCAGTACTTC. Protein: CAISEDLYEQYF.

This clonotype has a count of ten or more. The chain combines TRBV11-2 with TRBJ1-2, with TRBD1 matching over 7 bases. Germline V gives CDR1 SGHAT, CDR2 FQNNGV. The CDR3 consists of 14 residues. J gave up 8 bases and V 0 bases, and 6 bases lay outside the gene matches. In nucleotides, the CDR3 is TGTGCCAGCAGCTTAGACGCGACAGGGCGAGGCTACACCTTC. Amino acids: CASSLDATGRGYTF.

This clonotype was seen repeatedly, ten times or more. J is TRBJ1-6 and V is TRBV6-1, with TRBD1 matching 8 bases. This CDR3 is built from 14 residues. The ends lost 5 bases at V and 8 bases at J; junction bases unmatched: 5. Germline CDR1 is MNHNS and CDR2 is SASEGT. This chain's CDR3 is CASSQTGGHSPLHF. As DNA, the CDR3 is TGTGCCAGCAGTCAAACAGGGGGTCATTCACCCCTCCACTTT.

Many counts were recorded for this clonotype. The rearrangement joins TRBV18 to TRBJ1-2; TRBD1 agrees at 8 bases. CDR3 length: 15 residues. J lost 2 bases, V lost 1 base, and 3 bases had no gene match. Germline V CDR1 and CDR2: KGHSH, LQKENI. The CDR3, as DNA: TGTGCCAGCTCACCACGCCGACAGGGGAACTATGGCTACACCTTC. This encodes CASSPRRQGNYGYTF. The full variable domain, with the rest looked up from reference TRBV18 and TRBJ1-2, is NAGVMQNPRHLVRRRGQEARLRCSPMKGHSHVYWYRQLPEEGLKFMVYLQKENIIDESGMPKERFSAEFPKEGPSILRIQQVVRGDSAAYFCASSPRRQGNYGYTFGSGTRLTVV.

This clonotype was recorded at least ten times. The chain employs TRBV2 and TRBJ1-1; no reliable D call. The CDR3 has 15 amino acids. Trimming cost V 3 bases and J 1 base, with 12 bases left between them. Germline CDR1 reads SNHLY; CDR2 reads FYNNEI. CDR3 sequence (DNA): TGTGCCAGCAGTGATGGGCAGGAATCGAACACTGAAGCTTTCTTT. This codes for CASSDGQESNTEAFF.

This clonotype appeared a single time. V and J are TRBV7-2 and TRBJ2-3, with 7 bases fitting TRBD2. Trimming removed 5 bases from V and 2 bases from J; junction bases left unmatched: 10. This CDR3 comprises 16 residues. Germline V gene lookup returns CDR1 SGHTA and CDR2 FQGNSA. CDR3 DNA: TGTGCCAGCAGCGCCCGGCTAGCGGACAACACAGATACGCAGTATTTT. Residues: CASSARLADNTDTQYF.

This clonotype was counted ten times or more. The chain has TRBV28 and TRBJ2-7; possibly TRBD1 for D (6 bases). Germline loops: CDR1 MDHEN, CDR2 SYDVKM. The length of the CDR3 is 15 residues. V lost 6 bases and J 7 bases, leaving 22 bases between the germline ends. The CDR3 DNA reads TGTGCCAGCAGACCCCCCCCGGGACACAGCTATGAGCAGTACTTC. It encodes CASRPPPGHSYEQYF. Full variable domain (rest looked up from reference TRBV28 and TRBJ2-7): DVKVTQSSRYLVKRTGEKVFLECVQDMDHENMFWYRQDPGLGLRLIYFSYDVKMKEKGDIPEGYSVSREKKERFSLILESASTNQTSMYLCASRPPPGHSYEQYFGPGTRLTVT.

This clonotype was picked up many times. The DNA for the CDR3 is TGTGCCAGCAGTTCCCGGGGCTCCGGCACTGAAGCTTTCTTT. This codes for CASSSRGSGTEAFF. The rearrangement uses TRBV6-1 and TRBJ1-1; tentatively, D is TRBD1 (5 bases). CDR1 is MNHNS, CDR2 SASEGT, per germline. There are 14 residues in the CDR3. Trimming shortened V by 5 bases and J by 4 bases, and 14 bases separated the two germline ends.

The chain is built from TRBV9 and TRBJ2-7, with D perhaps being TRBD1 or TRBD2 (5 bases each). The CDR3 has 15 residues. CDR1 and CDR2 from the germline V gene are SGDLS and YYNGEE. The V end was cut by 5 bases, the J end by 6 bases, with 21 bases between. The CDR3 sequence: CASSLAVRAGGEQYF. The CDR3 DNA follows: TGTGCCAGCAGTCTCGCGGTTCGGGCTGGGGGCGAGCAGTACTTC. Complete variable domain (other parts from reference TRBV9 and TRBJ2-7): DSGVTQTPKHLITATGQRVTLRCSPRSGDLSVYWYQQSLDQGLQFLIQYYNGEERAKGNILERFSAQQFPDLHSELNLSSLELGDSALYFCASSLAVRAGGEQYFGPGTRLTVT.